The source of this TCR beta chain is a study of blood T cells in healthy people across ages. About this clonotype itself: The antigen remains undetermined.

Whole-study findings and limits: The recorded TCR beta diversity per million T cells decreased in a roughly linear manner with age.

This CDR3 spans 17 amino acids. The V gene's germline CDR1 is DFQATT and CDR2 SNEGSKA (reference sequence). V dropped 0 bases and J dropped 2; count of bases not matched to a gene: 9. PCR was performed a second time for roughly 7 to 12 cycles using a sample-barcoded 5' primer and a J-beta primer mix. TCRdb called the 5' RACE reads again in MiXCR, with one record for every CDR3 protein. The sample includes about 1.1 million distinct CDR3 sequences, around two fifths of them seen just once. This chain links TRBV20-1 with TRBJ2-2, with 7 bases that match TRBD2. The sequenced material came from blood. The source of this sequence is a man between 18 and 29 years old in good health. Here the CDR3 reads CSARDWGGRGNTGELFF. The CDR3 DNA reads TGCAGTGCTAGAGACTGGGGGGGACGGGGTAACACCGGGGAGCTGTTTTTT.